The 18 T cell receptor beta chains in this list originate from one sample, sequenced in a study of patients and donors after allogeneic stem cell transplantation. TCRdb re-derived calls from the RT-PCR reads in MiXCR, one entry per CDR3 protein. The sample contains roughly 940,000 distinct CDR3 sequences, about 20% of which appear only once. Material for sequencing was blood, either unsorted or a sorted T cell fraction (not recorded which). The receptors come from a human donor who was either an allogeneic HSCT recipient or a stem cell or donor lymphocyte infusion donor (not recorded which). It is not recorded whose cells these are; they may come from a transplant donor.

This clonotype was seen at least ten times. The V gene is TRBV12-3 or TRBV12-4, the J gene TRBJ2-2; perhaps TRBD1 as D (5 bases). Trimming shortened V by 4 bases and J by 5 bases, and 5 bases separated the two germline ends. The CDR3 length is 12 residues. The CDR3 nucleotides are TGTGCCAGCAGTTCAGGGACCGGGGAGCTGTTTTTT. It codes for CASSSGTGELFF.

The chain employs TRBV7-2 and TRBJ2-3; 14 nucleotides line up with TRBD2. The CDR3 is 15 amino acids. With V trimmed by 5 bases and J by 9 bases, 7 bases remained unmatched. Germline V gene sequence: CDR1 SGHTA, CDR2 FQGNSA. The CDR3 sequence: CASSPTSGGAGTQYF. CDR3 in DNA: TGTGCCAGCAGCCCGACTAGCGGGGGGGCAGGAACGCAGTATTTT.

V usage is TRBV7-3 and J usage is TRBJ1-2; a weak D match, TRBD1 (5 bases). The CDR3 runs to 14 residues. Germline V gene lookup returns CDR1 SGHTA and CDR2 FQGTGA. The germline V and J ends were trimmed by 2 bases and 6 bases, with 13 bases remaining between them. The CDR3 loop is CASSLSGKQDGYTF. CDR3 nucleotides: TGTGCCAGCAGCTTATCGGGGAAACAGGATGGCTACACCTTC.

V and J are TRBV5-5 and TRBJ2-1, with D tentatively TRBD2 (5 bases). V was cut by 2 bases and J by 7 bases, with 10 bases left in between. Germline V gene data show CDR1 as SGHKS and CDR2 as YYEKEE (reference sequence). The CDR3 runs to 13 residues. The CDR3 protein is CASSFQRPNEQFF. CDR3 nucleotide sequence: TGTGCCAGCAGCTTTCAGCGGCCGAATGAGCAGTTCTTC.

The J gene is TRBJ2-3, the V gene TRBV10-3; 14 bases agree with TRBD2. The CDR3 consists of 14 residues. The trim removed 11 bases at V and 5 bases at J, leaving 6 bases unmatched. The germline V gene has CDR1 ENHRY and CDR2 SYGVKD. Here the CDR3 DNA reads TGTGCCTCGACTAGCGGGGGGGCAGGAGATACGCAGTATTTT. Protein product: CASTSGGAGDTQYF.

This chain uses TRBV27 with TRBJ2-3; the match to TRBD2 covers 8 bases. Germline values: CDR1 MNHEY, CDR2 SMNVEV (reference sequence). Unmatched junction bases numbered 6, after V lost 1 base and J lost 3 bases. The CDR3 covers 16 residues. CDR3 DNA sequence: TGTGCCAGCAGTTTATTAGGGCCTAGCGGGACAGATACGCAGTATTTT. Translating it yields CASSLLGPSGTDTQYF.

J is TRBJ1-2 and V is TRBV14, with D possibly being TRBD1 (6 bases). The V gene lost 5 bases and the J gene lost 10 bases, with 14 bases spanning the gap. Germline V gives CDR1 SGHDN, CDR2 FVKESK. The CDR3 contains 12 residues. The DNA of the CDR3 is TGTGCCAGCAGCACGGACAGCCGATTCTACACCTTC. This translates into CASSTDSRFYTF.

This chain connects TRBV5-1 to TRBJ2-2; D uncertain. CDR1 and CDR2 from the germline V gene are SGHRS and YFSETQ. V was clipped by 4 bases and J by 0 bases, with 13 bases between them. The CDR3 extends over 16 amino acids. The CDR3 sequence: CASSGIRGSNTGELFF. Written as DNA, the CDR3 is TGCGCCAGCAGCGGAATTAGAGGCTCGAACACCGGGGAGCTGTTTTTT.

This clonotype showed up just a few times. The gene calls are TRBV29-1 and TRBJ1-6; D call uncertain. The CDR3 consists of 13 residues. The ends were cut back, 2 bases at V and 5 bases at J, with 7 bases in the middle. Germline V gene lookup returns CDR1 SQVTM and CDR2 ANQGSEA. The CDR3 nucleotides are TGCAGCGTTGAAAAGCGGAATAATTCACCCCTCCACTTT. It is translated as CSVEKRNNSPLHF.

Here the CDR3 DNA reads TGTGCCAGCAGTTTCAGACAGGGGGCGACAAGTGGCTACACCTTC. Translated: CASSFRQGATSGYTF. The chain employs TRBV12-3 or TRBV12-4 and TRBJ1-2; 10 bases line up with TRBD1. Trimming took 3 bases from V and 7 from J; bases not matched to a gene: 8. This CDR3 has 15 residues.

V gene TRBV20-1 combines with J gene TRBJ2-3; 12 bases agree with TRBD2. Germline CDR1 and CDR2: DFQATT and SNEGSKA (reference sequence). With 1 base clipped from V and 6 bases from J, the junction kept 5 bases outside the gene matches. CDR3 length: 15 amino acids. The CDR3 protein is CSARGTSGAGDTQYF. The CDR3 nucleotides are TGCAGTGCTAGAGGGACTAGCGGGGCGGGGGATACGCAGTATTTT.

Many counts were recorded for this clonotype. The chain is built from TRBV20-1 and TRBJ2-1; 9 bases match TRBD1. The V segment lost 1 base and the J segment 4 bases; nucleotides outside the gene matches: 11. Germline CDR1 DFQATT, CDR2 SNEGSKA (reference sequence). The CDR3 runs to 17 residues. Written as DNA, the CDR3 is TGCAGTGCTAGAGGAAGGACCGGGACAGGGACATACAATGAGCAGTTCTTC. Translation: CSARGRTGTGTYNEQFF.

Note on this clonotype: A much larger clone sits a single nucleotide away, making a read error possible. The chain couples TRBV29-1 to TRBJ2-2; 7 nucleotides align to TRBD2. The CDR3 runs 13 residues. Germline CDR1 is SQVTM and CDR2 is ANQGSEA. Losses at the gene ends were 7 bases for V and 5 bases for J; bases not matched to a gene: 7. The CDR3 DNA sequence: TGCAGCGCTCGACGGGGAGGGACCGGGGAGCTGTTTTTT. It encodes CSARRGGTGELFF.

This clonotype has a count of ten or more. The V gene is TRBV12-3 or TRBV12-4, the J gene TRBJ2-3; D call uncertain. CDR3 size: 16 residues. Deletions cut 5 bases from V and 6 bases from J, with 21 bases between. The CDR3 loop is CASSPPSGLLTDTQYF. CDR3 nucleotide sequence: TGTGCCAGCAGTCCCCCCTCCGGGCTCCTCACCGATACGCAGTATTTT.

This clonotype occurred a few times. The chain joins TRBV27 to TRBJ1-5; TRBD1 is a possible D gene (5 bases). This CDR3 is 18 amino acids long. With 4 bases removed from V and 7 bases from J, the gap between germline ends came to 26 bases. CDR1 is MNHEY and CDR2 is SMNVEV in the germline V gene (reference sequence). CDR3 sequence: CASSSKAHSDRRGQPQHF. CDR3 bases: TGTGCCAGCAGTTCCAAAGCCCATAGTGATCGTCGGGGGCAGCCCCAGCATTTT.

This chain uses TRBV6-1 with TRBJ2-7; TRBD1 agrees at 9 bases. This CDR3 has 16 residues. V lost 4 bases and J lost 2; bases outside the gene matches: 9. Germline-derived CDR1 and CDR2 are MNHNS and SASEGT. CDR3 nucleotides: TGTGCCAGCAGTGCCGTCCGGGACAGGGTAACCTACGAGCAGTACTTC. Its translation: CASSAVRDRVTYEQYF.

This chain connects TRBV11-1 to TRBJ2-1; 7 bases are a match to TRBD1. The germline CDR1 and CDR2 sequences are SGHAT and FQDESV (reference sequence). J gave up 4 bases and V 3 bases, and 15 bases lay outside the gene matches. The CDR3 spans 18 residues. The CDR3 DNA reads as TGTGCCAGCAGCTTGCCAGGGACAGCCAACCTACTATACAATGAGCAGTTCTTC. Translation gives CASSLPGTANLLYNEQFF.

The chain couples TRBV7-3 to TRBJ2-3; 9 bases line up with TRBD2. This CDR3 has 18 amino acids. With V trimmed by 0 bases and J by 3 bases, 10 bases remained unmatched. Germline V gene data show CDR1 as SGHTA and CDR2 as FQGTGA. CDR3: CASSLTGLAGVRTDTQYF. The CDR3, as DNA: TGTGCCAGCAGCTTAACGGGCTTAGCGGGAGTAAGGACAGATACGCAGTATTTT.